Ten or more counts support the clone carrying this T cell receptor (beta chain). PCR was performed a second time for about 6 to 11 cycles using a sample-barcoded 5' primer and a J-beta primer mix. TCRdb reprocessed the 5' RACE reads with MiXCR, giving one entry per CDR3 protein. The sample lists 1.5 million to 2 million distinct CDR3 sequences, about 30% occurring once. The data derive from a study of blood T cells in healthy people across ages. Germline V gene lookup returns CDR1 MDHEN and CDR2 SYDVKM. This CDR3 spans 13 amino acids. Trimming removed 8 bases at V and 1 base at J, with 12 bases between.

The source material was blood. The V and J genes are TRBV28 and TRBJ2-7; D perhaps matches TRBD2 (5 bases). The TCR originated in a woman aged 25 to 45 in good health. CDR3 in DNA: TGTGCCAGCGGCGGGCAACTATCCTACGAGCAGTACTTC. Encoded protein: CASGGQLSYEQYF. Using reference TRBV28 and TRBJ2-7 for the parts outside the CDR3, the full variable domain is DVKVTQSSRYLVKRTGEKVFLECVQDMDHENMFWYRQDPGLGLRLIYFSYDVKMKEKGDIPEGYSVSREKKERFSLILESASTNQTSMYLCASGGQLSYEQYFGPGTRLTVT.